These 24 T cell receptor beta chains came from one sample sequenced in a study of blood T cell repertoires in COVID-19. This table comes from immunoSEQ multiplex PCR, and its TCRdb copy is limited to in-frame clones, with some not included. The data contain 85,000 to 95,000 clones, approximately 86% of them seen just once; the ten biggest clones take up approximately 19%. Sequenced sample: peripheral blood. The receptors originated from a woman aged 80 or older with acute or convalescent COVID-19.

V gene TRBV24-1 combines with J gene TRBJ1-1; 7 bases map to TRBD1. The CDR3 loop spans 16 amino acids. After removal of 2 bases from V and 4 bases from J, the junction contained 9 bases not matched to a gene. CDR1 and CDR2 from the germline V gene are KGHDR and SFDVKD. The CDR3 loop is CATSDSRQGSGTEAFF. CDR3 nucleotide sequence: TGTGCCACCAGTGATTCCAGACAGGGATCGGGCACTGAAGCTTTCTTT.

This clone has just one count. This chain links TRBV5-7 with TRBJ1-2; TRBD1 is a possible D gene (6 bases). TRBV5-7 is filed as an ORF, its function uncertain. V lost 1 base and J 4 bases, leaving 14 bases between the germline ends. There are 15 residues in the CDR3. The CDR3 reads CASSLFRRTAYGYTF. CDR3 DNA sequence: TGTGCCAGCAGCTTGTTTCGCCGGACAGCCTATGGCTACACCTTC.

This clone was seen once. The genes are TRBV27 and TRBJ2-2, with D possibly being TRBD2 (6 bases). The CDR3 runs to 15 residues. Germline loops: CDR1 MNHEY, CDR2 SMNVEV (reference sequence). Trimming shortened V by 0 bases and J by 7 bases, and 12 bases separated the two germline ends. CDR3 sequence reads: CASSLSPGVGGELFF. CDR3 bases: TGTGCCAGCAGTTTATCTCCGGGGGTGGGCGGGGAGCTGTTTTTT.

The rearrangement joins TRBV9 to TRBJ2-1; the match to TRBD2 covers 8 bases. V lost 0 bases and J lost 9; bases outside the gene matches: 8. The CDR3 sequence is 15 residues long. Germline CDR1 reads SGDLS; CDR2 reads YYNGEE. The CDR3 nucleotides read TGTGCCAGCAGCGTAGTTCCAGCGGGGGCCGGTGAGCAGTTCTTC. Residues: CASSVVPAGAGEQFF.

This clone was picked up one time. This chain uses TRBV10-3 with TRBJ2-3; D may be TRBD1 (5 bases). The CDR3 is 15 residues long. Germline CDR1 is ENHRY and CDR2 is SYGVKD. Trimming pared 4 bases from V and 0 bases from J, leaving 11 bases between. CDR3 sequence: CAISVRTTSTDTQYF. DNA of the CDR3: TGTGCCATCAGTGTAAGGACAACGAGCACAGATACGCAGTATTTT.

This clone was observed a handful of times. V gene TRBV5-1 combines with J gene TRBJ1-1, with 8 bases that match TRBD1. Germline CDR1 reads SGHRS; CDR2 reads YFSETQ. V lost 5 bases to trimming and J lost 0 bases; unmatched junction nucleotides: 3. This CDR3 comprises 14 residues. Written as DNA, the CDR3 is TGCGCCAGCAGACTCAGGGGGCTGAACACTGAAGCTTTCTTT. The encoded protein is CASRLRGLNTEAFF.

The V gene is TRBV9, the J gene TRBJ1-1, with 11 bases lining up with TRBD1. V shed 4 bases and J 0 bases; nucleotides not matched to a gene: 5. Germline loops: CDR1 SGDLS, CDR2 YYNGEE. This CDR3 spans 16 amino acids. The CDR3 DNA is TGTGCCAGCAGCTACCGGGACAGGGGGGTGAACACTGAAGCTTTCTTT. Translation gives CASSYRDRGVNTEAFF. Drawing the rest from reference TRBV9 and TRBJ1-1, the complete variable domain is DSGVTQTPKHLITATGQRVTLRCSPRSGDLSVYWYQQSLDQGLQFLIQYYNGEERAKGNILERFSAQQFPDLHSELNLSSLELGDSALYFCASSYRDRGVNTEAFFGQGTRLTVV.

This clone came up once. The chain is built from TRBV18 and TRBJ2-7; 7 nucleotides align to TRBD1. The CDR3 is made up of 14 amino acids. The V and J ends lost 1 base and 3 bases, in that order; junction bases with no gene match: 3. Germline CDR1 is KGHSH and CDR2 is LQKENI. The CDR3 loop reads CASSPLTGDYEQYF. DNA of the CDR3: TGTGCCAGCTCACCACTCACAGGGGACTACGAGCAGTACTTC. Using reference TRBV18 and TRBJ2-7 for the parts outside the CDR3, the full variable domain is NAGVMQNPRHLVRRRGQEARLRCSPMKGHSHVYWYRQLPEEGLKFMVYLQKENIIDESGMPKERFSAEFPKEGPSILRIQQVVRGDSAAYFCASSPLTGDYEQYFGPGTRLTVT.

CDR3 amino acids: CASSQLAGSHNEQFF. DNA of the CDR3: TGTGCCAGCAGCCAACTAGCGGGGAGCCACAATGAGCAGTTCTTC. The V gene is TRBV5-4, the J gene TRBJ2-1, with 10 bases aligning to TRBD2. Germline trimming cut 4 bases from V and 5 bases from J; bases unmatched to any gene: 6. The CDR3 has 15 residues. Germline values: CDR1 SGHNT, CDR2 YYREEE (reference sequence). The full variable domain, its missing parts supplied by reference TRBV5-4 and TRBJ2-1, is ETGVTQSPTHLIKTRGQQVTLRCSSQSGHNTVSWYQQALGQGPQFIFQYYREEENGRGNFPPRFSGLQFPNYSSELNVNALELDDSALYLCASSQLAGSHNEQFFGPGTRLTVL.

The chain couples TRBV5-1 to TRBJ2-5; no firm D call. V was clipped by 3 bases and J by 4 bases, with 13 bases between them. CDR1 SGHRS and CDR2 YFSETQ come from the germline V gene. CDR3 length: 14 residues. The CDR3 coding sequence is TGCGCCAGCAGCTCCGGGTCAGAGGCAGAGACCCAGTACTTC. Its protein product is CASSSGSEAETQYF. Variable domain in full (rest from reference TRBV5-1 and TRBJ2-5): KAGVTQTPRYLIKTRGQQVTLSCSPISGHRSVSWYQQTPGQGLQFLFEYFSETQRNKGNFPGRFSGRQFSNSRSEMNVSTLELGDSALYLCASSSGSEAETQYFGPGTRLLVL.

The V call is TRBV27, the J call TRBJ1-2, with a possible D match to TRBD1 (6 bases). Per germline, CDR1 MNHEY and CDR2 SMNVEV (reference sequence). This CDR3 comprises 13 residues. V was cut by 6 bases and J by 4 bases, with 12 bases left in between. CDR3 in amino acids: CASSPGHLYGYTF. In DNA, the CDR3 is TGTGCCAGCAGCCCGGGACACCTCTATGGCTACACCTTC.

The V call is TRBV10-3, the J call TRBJ1-1; 8 nucleotides align to TRBD1. V lost 0 bases and J lost 9; bases outside the gene matches: 6. This CDR3 region has 14 residues. Germline CDR1 reads ENHRY; CDR2 reads SYGVKD. CDR3 region: CAISESVGTGQAFF. The CDR3 region has the DNA TGTGCCATCAGTGAGTCGGTGGGGACAGGACAAGCTTTCTTT.

This clone appeared once. The J gene is TRBJ1-2, the V gene TRBV5-4; no reliable D call. The germline V and J ends were trimmed by 4 bases and 0 bases, with 7 bases remaining between them. This CDR3 is 13 amino acids long. Germline V gene sequence: CDR1 SGHNT, CDR2 YYREEE (reference sequence). CDR3 sequence reads: CASSPVANYGYTF. The CDR3 bases are TGTGCCAGCAGCCCAGTGGCTAACTATGGCTACACCTTC.

As DNA, the CDR3 is TGTGCCAGCAGCTTGGGAGGTGGACAGGCTAATCAGCCCCAGCATTTT. Amino acid sequence: CASSLGGGQANQPQHF. The V gene is TRBV5-6, the J gene TRBJ1-5; the match to TRBD1 covers 7 bases. The J segment lost 4 bases and the V segment lost 0 bases, leaving 7 bases of the junction unmatched. The length of the CDR3 is 16 residues. Germline V gives CDR1 SGHDT, CDR2 YYEEEE.

This clone was picked up one time. The chain employs TRBV3-1 (or the pseudogene TRBV3-2) and TRBJ2-1, with D perhaps TRBD1 (5 bases). Looked up from germline, CDR1 is LGHDT and CDR2 is YNNKEL (reference sequence). The CDR3 is 12 amino acids. V was trimmed by 4 bases and J by 10 bases, leaving 11 bases between them. CDR3 coding DNA: TGTGCCAGCAGCCTCCCTAGGGGAGAGCAGTTCTTC. Translated, it gives CASSLPRGEQFF.

This rearrangement joins TRBV10-3 to TRBJ1-2; 8 bases are a match to TRBD1. J lost 4 bases, V lost 2 bases, and 6 bases had no gene match. Germline CDR1 ENHRY, CDR2 SYGVKD. CDR3 length: 15 amino acids. CDR3 in DNA: TGTGCCATCAGTGAGCCGGACAGGGCCTTCTATGGCTACACCTTC. This gives the protein CAISEPDRAFYGYTF.

To note about this clone: The sample carries other DNA sequences with the same CDR3. The chain carries TRBV18 and TRBJ1-6; 8 positions agree with TRBD1. J gave up 7 bases and V 2 bases, and 4 bases lay outside the gene matches. The CDR3 is made up of 15 amino acids. Looked up from germline, CDR1 is KGHSH and CDR2 is LQKENI. As DNA, the CDR3 is TGTGCCAGCTCACCAGACAGGGGCTGGAATTCACCCCTCCACTTT. Amino acid sequence: CASSPDRGWNSPLHF.

The chain recombines TRBV15 with TRBJ1-4; D remains ambiguous. Germline CDR1 LNHNV, CDR2 YYDKDF (reference sequence). V lost 1 base and J 8 bases, leaving 11 bases between the germline ends. This CDR3 has 14 amino acids. CDR3 nucleotides: TGTGCCACCAGCAGAGGAGGGCAGGAGGAAAAACTGTTTTTT. It is translated as CATSRGGQEEKLFF.

This chain connects TRBV3-1 (or the pseudogene TRBV3-2) to TRBJ1-2, with D possibly matching TRBD1 (5 bases). CDR1 LGHDT and CDR2 YNNKEL come from the germline V gene (reference sequence). With 4 bases removed from V and 4 bases from J, the gap between germline ends came to 13 bases. CDR3 length: 14 amino acids. CDR3 sequence reads: CASSLSGTRYGYTF. The CDR3 region has the DNA TGTGCCAGCAGCCTATCCGGGACTCGCTATGGCTACACCTTC.

This rearrangement joins TRBV24-1 to TRBJ2-7; 7 nucleotides agree with TRBD1. This CDR3 is 14 amino acids long. CDR1 and CDR2 (germline): KGHDR, SFDVKD. The trim removed 4 bases at V and 0 bases at J, leaving 2 bases unmatched. CDR3 amino acids: CATSEGGVSYEQYF. In DNA form, the CDR3 reads TGTGCCACCAGTGAAGGGGGCGTCTCCTACGAGCAGTACTTC.

This chain joins TRBV15 and TRBJ1-4; 12 positions match TRBD1. V lost 2 bases and J lost 8; bases outside the gene matches: 12. CDR1 LNHNV and CDR2 YYDKDF come from the germline V gene (reference sequence). CDR3 length: 18 amino acids. CDR3 sequence (DNA): TGTGCCACCAGCAGAATGGGGACAGGGGGCGCGTTGGGCGAAAAACTGTTTTTT. Its protein product is CATSRMGTGGALGEKLFF.

The J gene is TRBJ1-1, the V gene TRBV7-9; D unclear. With 5 bases removed from V and 5 bases from J, the gap between germline ends came to 15 bases. This CDR3 spans 14 amino acids. Germline lookup yields CDR1 SEHNR and CDR2 FQNEAQ (reference sequence). This chain's CDR3 is CASSLLRTSTEAFF. The DNA of the CDR3 is TGTGCCAGCAGCCTACTCCGTACGTCGACTGAAGCTTTCTTT.

This sequence joins TRBV12-5 and TRBJ1-2, with 7 bases aligning to TRBD1. V lost 2 bases and J lost 2; bases outside the gene matches: 5. The CDR3 sequence is 15 residues long. The germline gives CDR1 LGHNT, CDR2 FRNRAP. CDR3 coding DNA: TGTGCTAGTGGTTTGCCGGGACAGAAAAACTATGGCTACACCTTC. Amino acid sequence: CASGLPGQKNYGYTF.

The V call is TRBV19, the J call TRBJ1-2; D perhaps matches TRBD1 (6 bases). The V end was cut by 3 bases, the J end by 4 bases, with 18 bases between. The CDR3 covers 16 residues. The germline CDR1 and CDR2 sequences are LNHDA and SQIVND (reference sequence). CDR3 region: CASSISHGTPTYGYTF. CDR3 bases: TGTGCCAGTAGTATCTCCCACGGGACACCAACCTATGGCTACACCTTC.